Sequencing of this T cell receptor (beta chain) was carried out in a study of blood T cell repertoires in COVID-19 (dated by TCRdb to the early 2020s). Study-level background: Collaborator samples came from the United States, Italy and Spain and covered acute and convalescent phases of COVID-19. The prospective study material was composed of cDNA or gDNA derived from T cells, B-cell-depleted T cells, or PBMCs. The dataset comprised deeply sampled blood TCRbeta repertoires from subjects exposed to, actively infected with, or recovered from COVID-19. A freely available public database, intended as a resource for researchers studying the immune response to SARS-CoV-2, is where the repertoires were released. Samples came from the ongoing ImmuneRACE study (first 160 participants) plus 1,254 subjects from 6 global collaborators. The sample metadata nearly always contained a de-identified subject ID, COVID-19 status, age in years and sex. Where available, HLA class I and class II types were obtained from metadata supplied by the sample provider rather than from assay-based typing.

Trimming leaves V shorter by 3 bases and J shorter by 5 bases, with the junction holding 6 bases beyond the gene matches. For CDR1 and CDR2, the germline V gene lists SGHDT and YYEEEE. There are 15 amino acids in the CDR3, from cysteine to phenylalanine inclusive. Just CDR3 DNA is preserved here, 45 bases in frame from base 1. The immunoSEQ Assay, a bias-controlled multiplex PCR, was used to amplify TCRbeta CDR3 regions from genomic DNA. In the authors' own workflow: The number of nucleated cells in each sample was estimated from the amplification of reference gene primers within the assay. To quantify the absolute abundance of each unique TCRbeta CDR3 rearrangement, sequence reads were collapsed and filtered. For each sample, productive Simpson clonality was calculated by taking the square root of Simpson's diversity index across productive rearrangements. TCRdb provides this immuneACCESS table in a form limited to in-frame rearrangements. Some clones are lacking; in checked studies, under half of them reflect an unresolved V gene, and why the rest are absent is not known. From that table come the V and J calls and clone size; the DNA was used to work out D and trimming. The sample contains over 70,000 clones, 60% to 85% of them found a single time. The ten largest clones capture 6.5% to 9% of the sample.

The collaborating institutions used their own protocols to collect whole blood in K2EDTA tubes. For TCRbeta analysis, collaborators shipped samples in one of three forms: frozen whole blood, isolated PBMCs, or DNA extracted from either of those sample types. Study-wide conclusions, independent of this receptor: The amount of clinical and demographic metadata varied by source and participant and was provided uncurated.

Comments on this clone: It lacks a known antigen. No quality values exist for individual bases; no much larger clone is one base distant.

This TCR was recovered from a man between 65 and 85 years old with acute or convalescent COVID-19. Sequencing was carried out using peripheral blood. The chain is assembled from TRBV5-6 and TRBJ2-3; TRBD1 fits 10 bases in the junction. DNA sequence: TGTGCCAGCAGCTCGACAGGGGGCGAAATAGATACGCAGTATTTT. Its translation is CASSSTGGEIDTQYF.